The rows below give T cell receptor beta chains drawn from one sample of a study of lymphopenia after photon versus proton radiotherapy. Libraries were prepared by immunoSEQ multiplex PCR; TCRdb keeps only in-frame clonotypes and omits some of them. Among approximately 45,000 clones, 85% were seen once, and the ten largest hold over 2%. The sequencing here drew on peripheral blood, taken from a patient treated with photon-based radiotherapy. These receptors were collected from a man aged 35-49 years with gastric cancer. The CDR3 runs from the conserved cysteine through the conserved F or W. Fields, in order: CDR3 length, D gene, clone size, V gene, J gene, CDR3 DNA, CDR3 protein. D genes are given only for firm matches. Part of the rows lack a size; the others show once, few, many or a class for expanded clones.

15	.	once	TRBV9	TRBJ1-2	TGTGCCAGCAGCGTAGGGACAGCCTTTAACTATGGCTACACCTTC	CASSVGTAFNYGYTF
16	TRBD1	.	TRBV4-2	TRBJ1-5	TGTGCCAGCAGCCTGGGGGACAGGACGGGCAATCAGCCCCAGCATTTT	CASSLGDRTGNQPQHF
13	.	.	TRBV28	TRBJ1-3	TGTGCCGGCAAGCGGCCCTCTGGAAACACCATATATTTT	CAGKRPSGNTIYF
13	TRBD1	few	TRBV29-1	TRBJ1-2	TGCAGCGTTGAGGGGACAGGGGTGGATGGCTACACCTTC	CSVEGTGVDGYTF
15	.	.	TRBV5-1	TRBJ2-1	TGCGCCAGCAGCTTGGAGAGACAGGATATCGATGAGCAGTTCTTC	CASSLERQDIDEQFF
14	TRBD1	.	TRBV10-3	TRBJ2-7	TGTGCCATCAGTGGGGAGACAGGGACCTACGAGCAGTACTTC	CAISGETGTYEQYF
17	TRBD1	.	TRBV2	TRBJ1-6	TGTGCCAGCAGTGGTGGGCAGGGGGCATCCTATAATTCACCCCTCCACTTT	CASSGGQGASYNSPLHF
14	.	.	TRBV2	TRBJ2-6	TGTGCCAGCAGTGTCAGCACTGGGGCCAACGTCCTGACTTTC	CASSVSTGANVLTF
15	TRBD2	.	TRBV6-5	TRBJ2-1	TGTGCCAGCAGCATGACTAGCGGGGGCCTCAATGAGCAGTTCTTC	CASSMTSGGLNEQFF
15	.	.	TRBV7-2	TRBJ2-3	TGTGCCAGCAGCTTATCCTCCTCGAGCACAGATACGCAGTATTTT	CASSLSSSSTDTQYF
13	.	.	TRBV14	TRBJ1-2	TGTGCCAGCAGCCAGACAGCGAATGGAGGCTACACCTTC	CASSQTANGGYTF